The 13 T cell receptor beta chains in this list originate from one sample, sequenced in a study of blood T cells in healthy people across ages (dated by TCRdb to the mid-2010s). The library relied on 5' RACE. TCRdb lists the instrument as Illumina HiSeq 2500. The second PCR ran for about 6 to 12 cycles and used a J-beta primer mix along with a sample-barcoded 5' primer. TCRdb ran its own pipeline on the public reads, namely fastp trimming at Q25 and MiXCR clone calling, and kept in-frame beta chains. Here each entry gathers all rows of one CDR3 protein and keeps the most common genes and DNA. Here the sample has about 730,000 distinct CDR3 sequences; about 42% occur a single time. About 20% of the sample comes from the top ten. Sequencing used blood. These receptors all come from a woman aged 55-70 years in good health.

This clonotype has more than one count but fewer than ten. The V and J genes are TRBV7-9 and TRBJ1-1; D not certain. V lost 2 bases, J lost 5 bases, and 15 bases lay in between. This CDR3 comprises 15 residues. Germline assignment: CDR1 SEHNR and CDR2 FQNEAQ (reference sequence). The CDR3 region is CASSLPVTGLTEAFF. CDR3 sequence (DNA): TGTGCCAGCAGCTTACCCGTGACGGGTCTGACTGAAGCTTTCTTT.

The chain is built from TRBV9 and TRBJ2-7; 8 bases agree with TRBD1. V shed 2 bases, J shed 3 bases, and the junction held 7 bases outside the gene matches. This CDR3 contains 15 residues. Germline CDR1 is SGDLS and CDR2 is YYNGEE. The CDR3 nucleotides are TGTGCCAGCAGCGTGGGGTCAGGGGGCAACTACGAGCAGTACTTC. Protein: CASSVGSGGNYEQYF.

The chain is built from TRBV12-3 or TRBV12-4 and TRBJ1-4, with 9 bases matching TRBD1. This CDR3 region has 13 residues. With V trimmed by 6 bases and J by 8 bases, 4 bases remained unmatched. DNA of the CDR3: TGTGCCAGCAGAAGGGACAGGGCGGAAAAACTGTTTTTT. Translated: CASRRDRAEKLFF.

The chain employs TRBV7-2 and TRBJ2-1, with TRBD2 matching over 10 bases. Germline CDR1 SGHTA, CDR2 FQGNSA. Trimming cost V 2 bases and J 7 bases; bases outside gene matches: 5. This CDR3 has 15 amino acids. The CDR3, as DNA: TGTGCCAGCAGCTTAAGCGGGAGGGTAAGGAATGAGCAGTTCTTC. It codes for CASSLSGRVRNEQFF.

The CDR3 is CASSHPWDTTYEQYF. Here the CDR3 DNA reads TGTGCCAGCAGCCACCCGTGGGACACTACCTACGAGCAGTACTTC. The chain joins TRBV7-9 to TRBJ2-4, with D tentatively TRBD1 (6 bases). Judging by the DNA end, TRBJ2-7 fits better; the J call may be wrong. CDR3 length: 15 residues. Germline CDR1 reads SEHNR; CDR2 reads FQNEAQ (reference sequence).

The rearrangement links TRBV10-3 to TRBJ2-1; TRBD1 might be the D (8 bases). CDR1 and CDR2 from the germline V gene are ENHRY and SYGVKD. Trimming removed 7 bases from V and 4 bases from J, with 17 bases in between. The CDR3 contains 15 residues. CDR3 sequence reads: CAITGGTGGYNEQFF. CDR3 nucleotides: TGTGCCATCACCGGGGGGACAGGAGGATACAATGAGCAGTTCTTC.

The rearrangement links TRBV7-9 to TRBJ2-3; possible D gene TRBD1, 6 bases. The CDR3 has 16 residues. Germline V gives CDR1 SEHNR, CDR2 FQNEAQ (reference sequence). The germline V and J ends were trimmed by 1 base and 0 bases, with 11 bases remaining between them. The CDR3 sequence: CASSLGGPLSTDTQYF. In DNA form, the CDR3 reads TGTGCCAGCAGCTTAGGGGGGCCCCTAAGCACAGATACGCAGTATTTT. The variable domain in full, with the rest retrieved from reference TRBV7-9 and TRBJ2-3, is DTGVSQNPRHKITKRGQNVTFRCDPISEHNRLYWYRQTLGQGPEFLTYFQNEAQLEKSRLLSDRFSAERPKGSFSTLEIQRTEQGDSAMYLCASSLGGPLSTDTQYFGPGTRLTVL.

This chain uses TRBV12-3 or TRBV12-4 with TRBJ1-2, with TRBD1 identical over 10 bases. The V segment lost 5 bases and the J segment 5 bases; nucleotides outside the gene matches: 8. There are 15 residues in the CDR3. The CDR3, as DNA: TGTGCCAGCAGTGGAGACAGGGGGCGCGAGTATGGCTACACCTTC. Translating it yields CASSGDRGREYGYTF.

The V call is TRBV20-1, the J call TRBJ1-4, with D unclear. This CDR3 is built from 12 residues. From germline, CDR1 is DFQATT and CDR2 SNEGSKA (reference sequence). Trimming removed 3 bases from V and 9 bases from J, with 11 bases in between. The CDR3 DNA reads TGCAGTGCTAGTCGCCAGGAAAAAAAACTGTTTTTT. Translated, it gives CSASRQEKKLFF.

V and J are TRBV30 and TRBJ1-5; D might be TRBD1 (5 bases). The length of the CDR3 is 13 residues. The germline gives CDR1 GTSNPN, CDR2 SVGIG (reference sequence). Trimming cost V 0 bases and J 4 bases, with 7 bases left between them. CDR3 residues: CAWSVDINQPQHF. DNA for the CDR3: TGTGCCTGGAGTGTGGACATTAATCAGCCCCAGCATTTT. Looking up the rest from reference TRBV30 and TRBJ1-5 gives the full variable domain: SQTIHQWPATLVQPVGSPLSLECTVEGTSNPNLYWYRQAAGRGLQLLFYSVGIGQISSEVPQNLSASRPQDRQFILSSKKLLLSDSGFYLCAWSVDINQPQHFGDGTRLSIL.

V and J are TRBV6-2 or TRBV6-3 and TRBJ1-1; D unresolved. Germline values: CDR1 MNHEY, CDR2 SVGEGT. This CDR3 has 17 amino acids. V was pared by 1 base and J by 4 bases, with 19 bases between. The CDR3 coding sequence is TGTGCCAGCAGTTACTATCAACTCCGATGGGCGGCCACTGAAGCTTTCTTT. This gives the protein CASSYYQLRWAATEAFF.

The chain couples TRBV5-1 to TRBJ2-4, with D perhaps given as TRBD1 or TRBD2 (5 bases each). Germline V lookup: CDR1 SGHRS, CDR2 YFSETQ. This CDR3 contains 15 residues. Trimming left V 3 bases short and J 4 bases short, with 14 bases between. The CDR3 loop reads CASSSFGTGKNIQYF. The CDR3 bases are TGCGCCAGCAGCTCCTTCGGGACGGGGAAAAACATTCAGTACTTC.

The chain uses TRBV6-5 and TRBJ2-3; TRBD2 might be the D (5 bases). Germline assignment: CDR1 MNHEY and CDR2 SVGAGI. The CDR3 is 11 amino acids. Trimming removed 5 bases at V and 14 bases at J, with 14 bases between. Here the CDR3 DNA reads TGTGCCAGCAGTCTAAGCGGTAGGGTGTATTTT. It translates to CASSLSGRVYF.